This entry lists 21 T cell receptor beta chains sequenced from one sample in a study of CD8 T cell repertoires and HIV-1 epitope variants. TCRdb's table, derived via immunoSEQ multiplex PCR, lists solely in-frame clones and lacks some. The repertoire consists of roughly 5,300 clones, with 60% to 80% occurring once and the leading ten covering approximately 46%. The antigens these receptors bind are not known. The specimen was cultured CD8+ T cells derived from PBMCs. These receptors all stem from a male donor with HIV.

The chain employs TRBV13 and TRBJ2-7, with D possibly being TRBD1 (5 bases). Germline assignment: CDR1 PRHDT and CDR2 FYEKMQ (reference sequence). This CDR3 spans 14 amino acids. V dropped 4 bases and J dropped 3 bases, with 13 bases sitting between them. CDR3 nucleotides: TGTGCCAGCAGCTCCCAAGGGGCTTTCTACGAGCAGTACTTC. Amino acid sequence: CASSSQGAFYEQYF.

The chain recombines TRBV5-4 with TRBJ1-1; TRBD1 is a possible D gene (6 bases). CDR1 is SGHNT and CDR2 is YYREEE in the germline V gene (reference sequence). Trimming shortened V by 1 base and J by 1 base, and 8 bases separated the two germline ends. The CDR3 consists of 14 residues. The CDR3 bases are TGTGCCAGCAGCTTGTCAGGGGCGAACACTGAAGCTTTCTTT. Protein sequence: CASSLSGANTEAFF.

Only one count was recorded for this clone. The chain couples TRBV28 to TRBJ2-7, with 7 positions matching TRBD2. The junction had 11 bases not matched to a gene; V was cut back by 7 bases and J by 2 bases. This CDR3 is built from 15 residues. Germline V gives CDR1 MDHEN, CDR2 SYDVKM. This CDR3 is CASTPLADIPYEQYF. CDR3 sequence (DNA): TGTGCCAGCACTCCCCTAGCGGATATACCCTACGAGCAGTACTTC.

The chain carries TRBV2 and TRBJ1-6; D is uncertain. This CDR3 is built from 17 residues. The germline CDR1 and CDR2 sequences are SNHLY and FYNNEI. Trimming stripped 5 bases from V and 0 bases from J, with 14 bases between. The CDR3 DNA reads TGTGCCAGCAGTCCAGACATGCCGAGCTCCTATAATTCACCCCTCCACTTT. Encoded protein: CASSPDMPSSYNSPLHF. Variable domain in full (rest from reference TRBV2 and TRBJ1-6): EPEVTQTPSHQVTQMGQEVILRCVPISNHLYFYWYRQILGQKVEFLVSFYNNEISEKSEIFDDQFSVERPDGSNFTLKIRSTKLEDSAMYFCASSPDMPSSYNSPLHFGNGTRLTVT.

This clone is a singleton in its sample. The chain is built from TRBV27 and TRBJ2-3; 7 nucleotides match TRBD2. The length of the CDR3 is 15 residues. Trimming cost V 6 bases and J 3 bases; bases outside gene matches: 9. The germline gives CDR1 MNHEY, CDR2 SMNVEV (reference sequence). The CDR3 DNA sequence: TGTGCCAGCAGCTCTGGGGGGGGAGGGACAGATACGCAGTATTTT. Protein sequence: CASSSGGGGTDTQYF.

The CDR3 nucleotides are TGTGCCAGCAGCCGGCTGGGGACCGACGTCCAAGAGACCCAGTACTTC. Residues: CASSRLGTDVQETQYF. V gene TRBV13 combines with J gene TRBJ2-5, with D possibly being TRBD1 or TRBD2 (5 bases each). Trimming left V 5 bases short and J 1 base short, with 17 bases between. This CDR3 has 16 amino acids. The germline gives CDR1 PRHDT, CDR2 FYEKMQ (reference sequence).

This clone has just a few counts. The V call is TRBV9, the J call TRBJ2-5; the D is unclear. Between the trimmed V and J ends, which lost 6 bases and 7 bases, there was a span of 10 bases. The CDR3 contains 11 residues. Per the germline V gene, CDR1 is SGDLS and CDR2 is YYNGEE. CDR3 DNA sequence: TGTGCCAGCACCAGCCCGAGGACCCAGTACTTC. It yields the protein CASTSPRTQYF.

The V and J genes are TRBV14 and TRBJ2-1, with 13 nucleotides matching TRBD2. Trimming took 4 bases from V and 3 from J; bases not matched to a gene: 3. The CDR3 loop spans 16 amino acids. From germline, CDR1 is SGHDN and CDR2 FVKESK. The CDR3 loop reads CASSPRTSGGYNEQFF. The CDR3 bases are TGTGCCAGCAGCCCTAGGACTAGCGGGGGCTACAATGAGCAGTTCTTC. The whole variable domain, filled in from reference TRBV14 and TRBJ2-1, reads EAGVTQFPSHSVIEKGQTVTLRCDPISGHDNLYWYRRVMGKEIKFLLHFVKESKQDESGMPNNRFLAERTGGTYSTLKVQPAELEDSGVYFCASSPRTSGGYNEQFFGPGTRLTVL.

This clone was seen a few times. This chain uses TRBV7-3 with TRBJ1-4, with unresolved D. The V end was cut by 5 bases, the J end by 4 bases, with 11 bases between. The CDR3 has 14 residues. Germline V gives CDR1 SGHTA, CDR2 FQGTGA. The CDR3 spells CASSPIGRNEKLFF. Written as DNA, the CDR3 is TGTGCCAGCAGCCCAATCGGGCGTAATGAAAAACTGTTTTTT.

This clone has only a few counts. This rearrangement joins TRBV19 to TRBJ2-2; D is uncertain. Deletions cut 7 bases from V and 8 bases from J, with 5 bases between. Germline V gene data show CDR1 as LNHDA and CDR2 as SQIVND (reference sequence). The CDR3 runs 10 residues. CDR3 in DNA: TGTGCCAGTATGGCGGGGGAGCTGTTTTTT. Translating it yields CASMAGELFF.

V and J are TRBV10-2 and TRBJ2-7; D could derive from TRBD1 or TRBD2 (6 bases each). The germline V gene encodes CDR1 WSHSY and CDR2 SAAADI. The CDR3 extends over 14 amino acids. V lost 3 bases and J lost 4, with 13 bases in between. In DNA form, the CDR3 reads TGCGCCAGCAGTGAAGGGGGGTTGATTTACGAGCAGTACTTC. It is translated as CASSEGGLIYEQYF.

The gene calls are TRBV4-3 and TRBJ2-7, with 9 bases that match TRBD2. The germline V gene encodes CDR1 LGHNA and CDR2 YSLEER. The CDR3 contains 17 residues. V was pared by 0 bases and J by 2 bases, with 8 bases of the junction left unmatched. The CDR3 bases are TGCGCCAGCAGCCAAGATGCTAGCGGGGATCCGACCTACGAGCAGTACTTC. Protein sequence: CASSQDASGDPTYEQYF.

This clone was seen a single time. The CDR3 region is CASSSQWAGEGYNEQFF. In nucleotides, the CDR3 is TGTGCCAGCAGCTCGCAGTGGGCGGGAGAGGGCTACAATGAGCAGTTCTTC. J is TRBJ2-1 and V is TRBV7-2; 7 nucleotides line up with TRBD2. The germline CDR1 and CDR2 sequences are SGHTA and FQGNSA. The CDR3 runs to 17 residues. The ends lost 4 bases at V and 3 bases at J; junction bases unmatched: 12. Full variable domain (outside the CDR3, taken from reference TRBV7-2 and TRBJ2-1): GAGVSQSPSNKVTEKGKDVELRCDPISGHTALYWYRQSLGQGLEFLIYFQGNSAPDKSGLPSDRFSAERTGGSVSTLTIQRTQQEDSAVYLCASSSQWAGEGYNEQFFGPGTRLTVL.

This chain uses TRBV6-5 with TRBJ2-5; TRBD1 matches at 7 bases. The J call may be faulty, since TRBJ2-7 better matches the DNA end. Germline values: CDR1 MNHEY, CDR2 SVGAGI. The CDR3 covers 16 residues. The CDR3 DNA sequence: TGTGCCAGCAGTTACTCGGGTACAGGGGCCGCCTACGAGCAGTACTTC. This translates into CASSYSGTGAAYEQYF.

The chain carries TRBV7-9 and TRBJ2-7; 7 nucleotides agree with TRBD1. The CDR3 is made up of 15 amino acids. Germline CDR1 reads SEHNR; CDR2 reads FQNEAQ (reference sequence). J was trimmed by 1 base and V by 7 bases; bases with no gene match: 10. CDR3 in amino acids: CASTSPATGSYEQYF. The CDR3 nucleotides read TGTGCCAGCACCTCCCCCGCGACAGGGTCCTACGAGCAGTACTTC. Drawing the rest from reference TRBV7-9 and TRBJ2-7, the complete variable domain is DTGVSQNPRHKITKRGQNVTFRCDPISEHNRLYWYRQTLGQGPEFLTYFQNEAQLEKSRLLSDRFSAERPKGSFSTLEIQRTEQGDSAMYLCASTSPATGSYEQYFGPGTRLTVT.

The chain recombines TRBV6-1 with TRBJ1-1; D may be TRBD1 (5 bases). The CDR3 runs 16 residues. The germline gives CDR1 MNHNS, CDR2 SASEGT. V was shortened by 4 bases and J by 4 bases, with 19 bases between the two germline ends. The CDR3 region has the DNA TGTGCCAGCAGTGCCATCCGTGGGGGTGACGGCACTGAAGCTTTCTTT. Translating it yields CASSAIRGGDGTEAFF.

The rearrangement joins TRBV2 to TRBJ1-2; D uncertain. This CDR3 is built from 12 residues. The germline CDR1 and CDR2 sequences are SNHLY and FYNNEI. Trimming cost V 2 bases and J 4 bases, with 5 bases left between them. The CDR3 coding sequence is TGTGCCAGCAGTGAAAACTCCTATGGCTACACCTTC. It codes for CASSENSYGYTF.

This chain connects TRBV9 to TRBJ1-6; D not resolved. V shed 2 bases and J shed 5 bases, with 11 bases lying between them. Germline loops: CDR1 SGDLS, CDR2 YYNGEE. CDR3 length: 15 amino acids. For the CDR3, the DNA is TGTGCCAGCAGCGTGAGCTCCGGGGATAATTCACCCCTCCACTTT. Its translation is CASSVSSGDNSPLHF.

This CDR3 is CSALTGPTEAFF. CDR3 bases: TGCAGCGCCTTGACAGGGCCCACTGAAGCTTTCTTT. The chain employs TRBV29-1 and TRBJ1-1; 7 bases line up with TRBD1. The CDR3 sequence is 12 residues long. In germline, CDR1 is SQVTM, CDR2 ANQGSEA. V was clipped by 7 bases and J by 4 bases; unmatched bases: 6.

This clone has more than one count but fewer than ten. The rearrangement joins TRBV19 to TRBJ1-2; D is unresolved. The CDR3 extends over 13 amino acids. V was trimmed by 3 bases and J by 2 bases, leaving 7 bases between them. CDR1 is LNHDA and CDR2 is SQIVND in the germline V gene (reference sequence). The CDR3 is CASSISANYGYTF. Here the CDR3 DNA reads TGTGCCAGTAGTATTTCAGCGAACTATGGCTACACCTTC.

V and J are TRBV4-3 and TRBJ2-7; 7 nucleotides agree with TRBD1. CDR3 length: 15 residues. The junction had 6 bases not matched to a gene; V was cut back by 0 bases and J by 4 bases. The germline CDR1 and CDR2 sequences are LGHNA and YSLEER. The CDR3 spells CASSQDRAGGYEQYF. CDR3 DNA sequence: TGCGCCAGCAGCCAAGATAGGGCAGGGGGATACGAGCAGTACTTC.